The clone carrying this TCR beta chain came up a few times. Next came a second PCR, run for about 7 to 12 cycles, which used a sample-barcoded 5' primer along with a J-beta primer mix. TCRdb reprocessed the 5' RACE reads via MiXCR and lists one record per CDR3 protein. The sample lists roughly 800,000 distinct CDR3 sequences; around 36% were seen once. The sample comes from a study of blood T cells in healthy people across ages. Study summary: There was about one barcoded beta molecule captured by template switching per two T cells.

The CDR3 spans 14 residues. Germline assignment: CDR1 DFQATT and CDR2 SNEGSKA (reference sequence). Trimming stripped 5 bases from V and 3 bases from J, with 17 bases between. The rearrangement links TRBV20-1 to TRBJ2-7; the D gene is possibly TRBD2 (5 bases). The specimen sequenced was blood. This receptor was identified in a man aged 18-30 years in good health. The CDR3 region is CSAGPRGDNYEQYF. DNA for the CDR3: TGCAGTGCTGGCCCACGGGGAGACAACTACGAGCAGTACTTC.